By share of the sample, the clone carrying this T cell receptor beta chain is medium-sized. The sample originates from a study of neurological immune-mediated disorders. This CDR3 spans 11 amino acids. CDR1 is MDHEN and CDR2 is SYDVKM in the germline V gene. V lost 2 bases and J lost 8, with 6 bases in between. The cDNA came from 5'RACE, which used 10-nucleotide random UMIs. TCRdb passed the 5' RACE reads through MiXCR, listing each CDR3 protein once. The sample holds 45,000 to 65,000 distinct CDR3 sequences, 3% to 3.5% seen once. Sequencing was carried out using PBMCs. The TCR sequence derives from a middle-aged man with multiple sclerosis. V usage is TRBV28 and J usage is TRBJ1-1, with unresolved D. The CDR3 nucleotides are TGTGCCAGCAGTTTAAATGTAGAAGCTTTCTTT. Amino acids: CASSLNVEAFF.